These T cell receptor beta chains were read from a single sample in a study of T cells expressing NK-cell markers. For each CDR3 protein, TCRdb gives one entry from its re-call of the 5' RACE reads, without DNA. Recorded for this sample: 150,000 to 180,000 distinct CDR3 sequences. The specimen sequenced was blood T cells: a sorted CD56 or NKG2C T cell subset, CD4+ or CD8+ T cells, or bulk PBMC T cells (not recorded which). The receptors here all came from a woman aged 50 to 60 in good health. The CDR3 runs from the conserved cysteine through the conserved F or W. Fields, in order: J gene, V gene, CDR3 protein.

J gene: TRBJ2-1
V gene: TRBV27
CDR3 protein: CASSPSGPYNEQFF

J gene: TRBJ2-1
V gene: TRBV30
CDR3 protein: CAWSVGQGLQFF

J gene: TRBJ2-1
V gene: TRBV12-3/TRBV12-4
CDR3 protein: CASSLVLGRDNEQFF

J gene: TRBJ2-6
V gene: TRBV4-2
CDR3 protein: CASSQVRGAFVSGANVLTF

J gene: TRBJ1-2
V gene: TRBV25-1
CDR3 protein: CAASGAHDYGYTF

J gene: TRBJ2-2
V gene: TRBV9
CDR3 protein: CASSVNRDTPNTGELFF

J gene: TRBJ2-1
V gene: TRBV24-1
CDR3 protein: CATSGGTRPDEEQFF

J gene: TRBJ2-1
V gene: TRBV2
CDR3 protein: CASSGDSAYNEQFF

J gene: TRBJ2-1
V gene: TRBV7-9
CDR3 protein: CASSSPGQGDGALKQFF

J gene: TRBJ2-5
V gene: TRBV12-3/TRBV12-4
CDR3 protein: CASSLTSGLDSEAQYF

J gene: TRBJ2-3
V gene: TRBV6-4
CDR3 protein: CASSDGLAELQYF

J gene: TRBJ2-1
V gene: TRBV12-3/TRBV12-4
CDR3 protein: CASSTPGQGAHGQFF

J gene: TRBJ2-5
V gene: TRBV7-9
CDR3 protein: CASSLLRDQEETQYF

J gene: TRBJ2-1
V gene: TRBV7-9
CDR3 protein: CASSSGTPSYNEQFF

J gene: TRBJ2-2
V gene: TRBV7-9
CDR3 protein: CASSLSGVAGELFF

J gene: TRBJ1-6
V gene: TRBV25-1
CDR3 protein: CASSGSGGSYNSPLHF

J gene: TRBJ2-2
V gene: TRBV11-2
CDR3 protein: CASSLDPSHTGELFF

J gene: TRBJ2-1
V gene: TRBV5-1
CDR3 protein: CASSLGTNSYNEQFF

J gene: TRBJ2-1
V gene: TRBV12-3/TRBV12-4
CDR3 protein: CASSSDRGINNEQFF

J gene: TRBJ2-1
V gene: TRBV12-3/TRBV12-4
CDR3 protein: CASKMASGNEQFF

J gene: TRBJ2-2
V gene: TRBV7-9
CDR3 protein: CASSSRPFAGTGYTGELFF

J gene: TRBJ2-1
V gene: TRBV2
CDR3 protein: CASSEGGAGEQFF

J gene: TRBJ1-3
V gene: TRBV27
CDR3 protein: CASSKTDRVGDTIYF

J gene: TRBJ2-3
V gene: TRBV7-8
CDR3 protein: CASSFPLAELTDTQYF

J gene: TRBJ1-2
V gene: TRBV6-5
CDR3 protein: CASSYSGPSYGYTF

J gene: TRBJ2-1
V gene: TRBV27
CDR3 protein: CASSLSVGDYHYNEQFF

J gene: TRBJ1-1
V gene: TRBV11-2
CDR3 protein: CASSLAEGVVWTEAFF

J gene: TRBJ2-1
V gene: TRBV11-3
CDR3 protein: CASSLRGQAQNNEQFF

J gene: TRBJ2-1
V gene: TRBV19
CDR3 protein: CASSWQGGHEQFF

J gene: TRBJ2-6
V gene: TRBV11-2
CDR3 protein: CASSLPDSSGANVLTF

J gene: TRBJ2-3
V gene: TRBV29-1
CDR3 protein: CSVVFSRAGGTDTQYF

J gene: TRBJ2-6
V gene: TRBV3-1
CDR3 protein: CASSQDQRRGPSYGANVLTF

J gene: TRBJ2-1
V gene: TRBV9
CDR3 protein: CASSPPPSSYNEQFF

J gene: TRBJ1-2
V gene: TRBV15
CDR3 protein: CATSGNSGYSYTF

J gene: TRBJ1-4
V gene: TRBV15
CDR3 protein: CATSRDGRGGEKLFF

J gene: TRBJ2-3
V gene: TRBV6-2/TRBV6-3
CDR3 protein: CASSYVAGGNHTDTQYF

J gene: TRBJ2-5
V gene: TRBV3-1
CDR3 protein: CASSHKLAGAEETQYF

J gene: TRBJ1-1
V gene: TRBV7-9
CDR3 protein: CASSVTGREAFF

J gene: TRBJ1-2
V gene: TRBV6-2/TRBV6-3
CDR3 protein: CASIGGRGYTF

J gene: TRBJ2-1
V gene: TRBV6-1
CDR3 protein: CASSSWAGGINEQFF

J gene: TRBJ1-1
V gene: TRBV3-1
CDR3 protein: CASSHEGNTEAFF

J gene: TRBJ2-7
V gene: TRBV7-8
CDR3 protein: CASSLFRTGDYEQYF

J gene: TRBJ2-1
V gene: TRBV10-2
CDR3 protein: CASSEWESYNEQFF

J gene: TRBJ2-1
V gene: TRBV6-5
CDR3 protein: CASRRGLAGEDEQFF

J gene: TRBJ1-1
V gene: TRBV25-1
CDR3 protein: CASSPTGGLGTEAFF

J gene: TRBJ2-3
V gene: TRBV10-3
CDR3 protein: CAISERQGSTDTQYF

J gene: TRBJ1-2
V gene: TRBV6-5
CDR3 protein: CASSYGAGSGYTF

J gene: TRBJ2-1
V gene: TRBV29-1
CDR3 protein: CSVDAGVEQFF

J gene: TRBJ2-5
V gene: TRBV13
CDR3 protein: CASSHSPGWGATETQYF

J gene: TRBJ2-3
V gene: TRBV10-1
CDR3 protein: CASSESIAGLEDTQYF

J gene: TRBJ1-1
V gene: TRBV27
CDR3 protein: CASTKRGGHLTEAFF

J gene: TRBJ2-1
V gene: TRBV12-3/TRBV12-4
CDR3 protein: CASSPGRFPAGEDEQFF

J gene: TRBJ2-7
V gene: TRBV14
CDR3 protein: CASSPRTGDEQYF

J gene: TRBJ1-2
V gene: TRBV29-1
CDR3 protein: CSVDSTNYGYTF

J gene: TRBJ2-5
V gene: TRBV27
CDR3 protein: CASSLSGYEETQYF

J gene: TRBJ1-1
V gene: TRBV15
CDR3 protein: CATSRGQYTEAFF

J gene: TRBJ2-5
V gene: TRBV9
CDR3 protein: CASDRWKTQYF

J gene: TRBJ1-1
V gene: TRBV27
CDR3 protein: CASRVGGAGTEAFF

J gene: TRBJ1-2
V gene: TRBV28
CDR3 protein: CASSSSGGYTF

J gene: TRBJ2-3
V gene: TRBV14
CDR3 protein: CASSQEGGTRISTDTQYF